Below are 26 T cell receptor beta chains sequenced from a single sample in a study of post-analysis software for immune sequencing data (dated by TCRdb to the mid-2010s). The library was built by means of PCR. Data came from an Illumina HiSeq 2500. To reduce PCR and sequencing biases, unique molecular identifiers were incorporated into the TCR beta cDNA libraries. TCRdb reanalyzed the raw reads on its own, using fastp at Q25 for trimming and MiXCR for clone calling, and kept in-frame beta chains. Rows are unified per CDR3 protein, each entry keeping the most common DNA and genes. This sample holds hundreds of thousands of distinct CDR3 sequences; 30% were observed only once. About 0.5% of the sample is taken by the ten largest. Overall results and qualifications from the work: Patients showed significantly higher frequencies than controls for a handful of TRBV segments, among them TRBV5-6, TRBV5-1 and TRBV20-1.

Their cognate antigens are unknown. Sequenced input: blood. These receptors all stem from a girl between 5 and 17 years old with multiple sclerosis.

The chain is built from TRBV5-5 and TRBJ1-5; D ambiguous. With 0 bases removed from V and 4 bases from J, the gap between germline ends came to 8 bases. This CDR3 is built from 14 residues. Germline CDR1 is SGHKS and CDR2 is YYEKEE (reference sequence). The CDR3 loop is CASSLAFGNQPQHF. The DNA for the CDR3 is TGTGCCAGCAGCTTGGCTTTCGGAAATCAGCCCCAGCATTTT.

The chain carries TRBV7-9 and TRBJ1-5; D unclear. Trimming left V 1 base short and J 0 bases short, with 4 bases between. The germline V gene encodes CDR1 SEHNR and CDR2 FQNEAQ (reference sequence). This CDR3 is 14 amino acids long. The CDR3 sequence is CASSLVASNQPQHF. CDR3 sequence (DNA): TGTGCCAGCAGCTTAGTGGCTAGCAATCAGCCCCAGCATTTT.

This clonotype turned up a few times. CDR3 sequence: CASSARQAYGYTF. In DNA form, the CDR3 reads TGTGCCAGCAGCGCACGACAGGCCTATGGCTACACCTTC. This sequence joins TRBV9 and TRBJ1-2, with D maybe TRBD1 (6 bases). Germline V gene lookup returns CDR1 SGDLS and CDR2 YYNGEE. There are 13 residues in the CDR3. V lost 3 bases, J lost 4 bases, and 10 bases lay in between.

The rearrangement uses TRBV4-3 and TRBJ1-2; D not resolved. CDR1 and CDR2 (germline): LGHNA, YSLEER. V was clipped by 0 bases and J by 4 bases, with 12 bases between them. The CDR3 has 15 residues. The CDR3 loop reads CASSQDVVRPYGYTF. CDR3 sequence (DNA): TGCGCCAGCAGCCAAGATGTAGTCAGGCCCTATGGCTACACCTTC.

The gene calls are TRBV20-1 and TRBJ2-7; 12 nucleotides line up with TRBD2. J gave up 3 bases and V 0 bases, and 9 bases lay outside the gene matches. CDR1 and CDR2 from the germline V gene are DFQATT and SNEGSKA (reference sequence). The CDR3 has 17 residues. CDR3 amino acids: CSARETSGGTRGYEQYF. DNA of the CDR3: TGCAGTGCTAGAGAGACTAGCGGGGGAACAAGAGGCTACGAGCAGTACTTC.

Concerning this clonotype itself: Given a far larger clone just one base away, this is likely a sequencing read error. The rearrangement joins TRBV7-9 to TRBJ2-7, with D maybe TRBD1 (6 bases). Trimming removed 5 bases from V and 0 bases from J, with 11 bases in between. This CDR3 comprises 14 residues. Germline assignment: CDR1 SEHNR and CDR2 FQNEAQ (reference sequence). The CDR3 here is CASSIGGSSYEQYF. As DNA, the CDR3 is TGTGCCAGCAGCATAGGGGGTAGCTCCTACGAGCAGTACTTC.

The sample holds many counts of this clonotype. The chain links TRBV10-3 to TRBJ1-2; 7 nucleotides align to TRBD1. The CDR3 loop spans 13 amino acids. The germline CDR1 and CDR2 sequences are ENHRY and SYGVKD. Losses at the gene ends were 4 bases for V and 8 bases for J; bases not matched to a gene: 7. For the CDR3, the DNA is TGTGCCATCAGTGGGCAGGACAGGCGAGGCTACACCTTC. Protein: CAISGQDRRGYTF.

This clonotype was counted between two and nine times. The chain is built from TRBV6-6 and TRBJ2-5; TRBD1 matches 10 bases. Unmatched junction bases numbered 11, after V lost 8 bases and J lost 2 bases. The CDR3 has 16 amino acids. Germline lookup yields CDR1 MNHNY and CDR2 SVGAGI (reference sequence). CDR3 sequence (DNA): TGTGCCAGCTCGACGGGGGGACAGGGGAGACAAGAGACCCAGTACTTC. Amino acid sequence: CASSTGGQGRQETQYF.

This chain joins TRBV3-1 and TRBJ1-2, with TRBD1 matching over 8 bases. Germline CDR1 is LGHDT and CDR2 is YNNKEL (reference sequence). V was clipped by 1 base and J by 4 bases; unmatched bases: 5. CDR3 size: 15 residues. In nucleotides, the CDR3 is TGTGCCAGCAGCCAAGGGGTCGGACAGGGCTATGGCTACACCTTC. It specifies CASSQGVGQGYGYTF. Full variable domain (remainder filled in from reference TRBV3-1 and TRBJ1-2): DTAVSQTPKYLVTQMGNDKSIKCEQNLGHDTMYWYKQDSKKFLKIMFSYNNKELIINETVPNRFSPKSPDKAHLNLHINSLELGDSAVYFCASSQGVGQGYGYTFGSGTRLTVV.

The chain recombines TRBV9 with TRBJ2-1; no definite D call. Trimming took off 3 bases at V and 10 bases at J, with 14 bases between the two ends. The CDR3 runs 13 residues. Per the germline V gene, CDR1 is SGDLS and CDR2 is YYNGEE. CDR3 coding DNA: TGTGCCAGCAGCGCCGACGAAATCCGGGAGCAGTTCTTC. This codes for CASSADEIREQFF.

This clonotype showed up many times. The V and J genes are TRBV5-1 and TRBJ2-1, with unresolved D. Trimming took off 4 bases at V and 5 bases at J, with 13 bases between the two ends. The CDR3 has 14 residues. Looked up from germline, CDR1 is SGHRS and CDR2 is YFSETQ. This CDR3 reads CASSHSRGDNEQFF. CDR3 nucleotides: TGCGCCAGCAGCCACTCGCGTGGGGACAATGAGCAGTTCTTC.

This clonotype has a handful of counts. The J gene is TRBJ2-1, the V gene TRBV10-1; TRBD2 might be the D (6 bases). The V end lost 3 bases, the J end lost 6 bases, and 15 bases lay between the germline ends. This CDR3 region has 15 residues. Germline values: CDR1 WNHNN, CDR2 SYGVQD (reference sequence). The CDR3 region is CASSEASDGINEQFF. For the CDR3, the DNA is TGCGCCAGCAGTGAAGCTAGCGATGGGATCAATGAGCAGTTCTTC.

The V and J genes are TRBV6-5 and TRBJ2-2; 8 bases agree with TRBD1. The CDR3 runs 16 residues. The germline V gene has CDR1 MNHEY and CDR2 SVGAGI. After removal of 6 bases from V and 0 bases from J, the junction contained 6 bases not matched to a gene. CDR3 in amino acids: CASRGTGGSNTGELFF. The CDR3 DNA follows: TGTGCCAGCAGGGGGACAGGAGGGTCGAACACCGGGGAGCTGTTTTTT.

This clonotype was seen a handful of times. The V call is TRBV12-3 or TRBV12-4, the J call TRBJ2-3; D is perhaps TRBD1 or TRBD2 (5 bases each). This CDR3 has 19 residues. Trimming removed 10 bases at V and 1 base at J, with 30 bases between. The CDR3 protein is CATNNGRLGSMGGTDTQYF. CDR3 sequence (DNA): TGTGCCACAAACAACGGCCGCCTGGGGTCCATGGGGGGCACAGATACGCAGTATTTT.

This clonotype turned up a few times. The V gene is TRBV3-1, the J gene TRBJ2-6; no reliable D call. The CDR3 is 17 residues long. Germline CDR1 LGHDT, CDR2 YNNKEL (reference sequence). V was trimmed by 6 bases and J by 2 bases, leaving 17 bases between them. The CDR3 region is CASSLRTNTAGANVLTF. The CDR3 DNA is TGTGCCAGCAGTCTACGGACGAATACGGCTGGGGCCAACGTCCTGACTTTC.

CDR3 protein: CASSWYTEAFF. As DNA, the CDR3 is TGTGCCAGCAGCTGGTACACTGAAGCTTTCTTT. The chain employs TRBV7-2 and TRBJ1-1; the D is unclear. CDR1 and CDR2 (germline): SGHTA, FQGNSA. The V end was cut by 4 bases, the J end by 3 bases, with 3 bases between. The CDR3 sequence is 11 residues long.

The DNA of the CDR3 is TGCAGTGCTAACAGCGGGGGCCGGGGAGAGACCCAGTACTTC. Amino acid sequence: CSANSGGRGETQYF. The chain carries TRBV20-1 and TRBJ2-5, with 8 bases fitting TRBD2. The V segment lost 4 bases and the J segment 4 bases; nucleotides outside the gene matches: 8. Germline V gene lookup returns CDR1 DFQATT and CDR2 SNEGSKA (reference sequence). The CDR3 contains 14 residues.

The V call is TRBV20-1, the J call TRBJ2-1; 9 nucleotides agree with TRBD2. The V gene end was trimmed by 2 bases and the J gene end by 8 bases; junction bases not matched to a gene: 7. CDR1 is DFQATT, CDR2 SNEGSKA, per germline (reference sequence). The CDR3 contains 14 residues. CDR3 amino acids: CSARLPSGIHEQFF. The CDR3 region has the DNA TGCAGTGCTAGACTTCCTAGCGGGATCCATGAGCAGTTCTTC.

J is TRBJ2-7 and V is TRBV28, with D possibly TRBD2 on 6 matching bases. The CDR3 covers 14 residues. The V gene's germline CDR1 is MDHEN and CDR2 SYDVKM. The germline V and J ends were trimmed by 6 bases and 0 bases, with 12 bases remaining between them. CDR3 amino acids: CASRGTLSSYEQYF. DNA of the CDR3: TGTGCCAGCAGAGGGACTCTAAGCTCCTACGAGCAGTACTTC.

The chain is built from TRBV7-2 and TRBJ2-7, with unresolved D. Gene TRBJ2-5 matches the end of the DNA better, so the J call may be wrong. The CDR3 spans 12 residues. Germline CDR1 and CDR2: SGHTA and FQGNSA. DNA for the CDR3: TGTGCCAGCAGCTTCGGATTGGGGACCCAGTACTTC. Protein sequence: CASSFGLGTQYF.

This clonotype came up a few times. In DNA form, the CDR3 reads TGCAGTGCTAGCTTAACAAACACCATATATTTT. It translates to CSASLTNTIYF. This chain connects TRBV20-1 to TRBJ1-3; no clear D. V was pared by 3 bases and J by 6 bases, with 6 bases between. Germline CDR1 DFQATT, CDR2 SNEGSKA (reference sequence). The length of the CDR3 is 11 residues.

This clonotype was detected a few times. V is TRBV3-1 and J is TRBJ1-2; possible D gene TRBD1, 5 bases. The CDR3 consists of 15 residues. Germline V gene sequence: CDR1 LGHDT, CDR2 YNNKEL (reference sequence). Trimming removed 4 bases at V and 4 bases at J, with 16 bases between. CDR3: CASSPSVGVGYGYTF. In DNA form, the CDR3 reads TGTGCCAGCAGCCCCTCGGTGGGGGTGGGCTATGGCTACACCTTC.

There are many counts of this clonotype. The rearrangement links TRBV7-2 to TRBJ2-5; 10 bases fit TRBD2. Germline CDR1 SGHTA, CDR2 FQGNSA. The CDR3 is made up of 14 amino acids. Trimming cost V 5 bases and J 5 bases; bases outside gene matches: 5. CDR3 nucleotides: TGTGCCAGCAGCCCGGGACTAGCGACGGAGACCCAGTACTTC. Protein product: CASSPGLATETQYF.

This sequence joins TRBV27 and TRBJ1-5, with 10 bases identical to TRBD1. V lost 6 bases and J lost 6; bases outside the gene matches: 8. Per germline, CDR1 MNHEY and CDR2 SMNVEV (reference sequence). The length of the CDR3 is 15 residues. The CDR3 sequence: CASSPGQGVGQPQHF. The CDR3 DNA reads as TGTGCCAGCAGCCCAGGACAGGGGGTTGGTCAGCCCCAGCATTTT.

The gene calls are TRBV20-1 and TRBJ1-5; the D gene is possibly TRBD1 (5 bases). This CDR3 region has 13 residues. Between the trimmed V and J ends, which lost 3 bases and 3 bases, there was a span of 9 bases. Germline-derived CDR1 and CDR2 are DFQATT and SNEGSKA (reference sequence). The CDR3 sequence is CSASFGHNQPQHF. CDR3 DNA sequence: TGCAGTGCTAGCTTTGGACACAATCAGCCCCAGCATTTT.

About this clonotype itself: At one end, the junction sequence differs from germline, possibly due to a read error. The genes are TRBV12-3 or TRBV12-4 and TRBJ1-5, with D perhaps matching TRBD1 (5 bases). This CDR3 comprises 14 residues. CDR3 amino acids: CASSSVGGNQPRHF. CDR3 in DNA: TGTGCCAGCAGCTCAGTGGGGGGGAATCAGCCCCGGCATTTT.